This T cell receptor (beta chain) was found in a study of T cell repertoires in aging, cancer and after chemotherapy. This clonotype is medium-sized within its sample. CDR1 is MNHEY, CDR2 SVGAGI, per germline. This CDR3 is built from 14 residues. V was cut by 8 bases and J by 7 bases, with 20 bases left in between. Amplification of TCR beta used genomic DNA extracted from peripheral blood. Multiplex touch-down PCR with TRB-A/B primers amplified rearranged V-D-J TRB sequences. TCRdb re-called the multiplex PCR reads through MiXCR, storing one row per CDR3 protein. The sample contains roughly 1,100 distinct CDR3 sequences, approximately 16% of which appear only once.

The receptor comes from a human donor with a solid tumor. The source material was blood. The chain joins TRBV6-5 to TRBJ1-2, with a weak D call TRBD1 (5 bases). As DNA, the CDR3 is TGTGCCAGCCACCTTAGGGGAGGGATCGGTGGCTACACCTTC. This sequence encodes CASHLRGGIGGYTF.